This T cell receptor beta chain is drawn from a study of cytotoxic CD8 clonotypes in ibrutinib-treated CLL. Study-level information: Of a cohort that held roughly eleven relapsed/refractory and around 15 treatment-naive patients, approximately 18 were IGHV unmutated. Response sampling took place at median 12 months of treatment, range 6 to 36. The samples contained 255,043 productive templates on average. They also contained an average of approximately 94,000 productive rearrangements.

Of note for this clone: Its matching antigen is unknown.

The table came from immunoSEQ multiplex PCR; TCRdb's copy has only in-frame clones and leaves some out. The data hold 150,000 or so clones, with 79% observed a single time. The germline V gene has CDR1 SGHTA and CDR2 FQGNSA. The V and J ends lost 4 bases and 6 bases respectively, with 11 bases between them. The CDR3 is 13 amino acids. Overall study results and limits: Samples from sustained-remission and progressing patients were taken at different times.

V gene TRBV7-2 combines with J gene TRBJ2-3; D is undetermined. The source material was PBMCs, sampled after 12 months of ibrutinib treatment. This TCR was sampled from a human donor with chronic lymphocytic leukemia. CDR3 loop: CASSSPATDTQYF. Written as DNA, the CDR3 is TGTGCCAGCAGCTCGCCAGCTACGGATACGCAGTATTTT.